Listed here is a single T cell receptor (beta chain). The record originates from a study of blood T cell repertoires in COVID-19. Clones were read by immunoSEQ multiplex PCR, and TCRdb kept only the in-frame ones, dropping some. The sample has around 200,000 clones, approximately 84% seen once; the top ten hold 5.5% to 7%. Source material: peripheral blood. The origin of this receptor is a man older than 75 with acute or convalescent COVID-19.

CDR3 sequence: CASSLTGGVSTEAFF. The CDR3 DNA sequence: TGCGCCAGCAGCCTCACAGGGGGCGTAAGCACTGAAGCTTTCTTT. The rearrangement links TRBV5-1 to TRBJ1-1; TRBD1 matches 9 bases. This CDR3 has 15 residues. With V trimmed by 4 bases and J by 4 bases, 8 bases remained unmatched. The germline CDR1 and CDR2 sequences are SGHRS and YFSETQ.